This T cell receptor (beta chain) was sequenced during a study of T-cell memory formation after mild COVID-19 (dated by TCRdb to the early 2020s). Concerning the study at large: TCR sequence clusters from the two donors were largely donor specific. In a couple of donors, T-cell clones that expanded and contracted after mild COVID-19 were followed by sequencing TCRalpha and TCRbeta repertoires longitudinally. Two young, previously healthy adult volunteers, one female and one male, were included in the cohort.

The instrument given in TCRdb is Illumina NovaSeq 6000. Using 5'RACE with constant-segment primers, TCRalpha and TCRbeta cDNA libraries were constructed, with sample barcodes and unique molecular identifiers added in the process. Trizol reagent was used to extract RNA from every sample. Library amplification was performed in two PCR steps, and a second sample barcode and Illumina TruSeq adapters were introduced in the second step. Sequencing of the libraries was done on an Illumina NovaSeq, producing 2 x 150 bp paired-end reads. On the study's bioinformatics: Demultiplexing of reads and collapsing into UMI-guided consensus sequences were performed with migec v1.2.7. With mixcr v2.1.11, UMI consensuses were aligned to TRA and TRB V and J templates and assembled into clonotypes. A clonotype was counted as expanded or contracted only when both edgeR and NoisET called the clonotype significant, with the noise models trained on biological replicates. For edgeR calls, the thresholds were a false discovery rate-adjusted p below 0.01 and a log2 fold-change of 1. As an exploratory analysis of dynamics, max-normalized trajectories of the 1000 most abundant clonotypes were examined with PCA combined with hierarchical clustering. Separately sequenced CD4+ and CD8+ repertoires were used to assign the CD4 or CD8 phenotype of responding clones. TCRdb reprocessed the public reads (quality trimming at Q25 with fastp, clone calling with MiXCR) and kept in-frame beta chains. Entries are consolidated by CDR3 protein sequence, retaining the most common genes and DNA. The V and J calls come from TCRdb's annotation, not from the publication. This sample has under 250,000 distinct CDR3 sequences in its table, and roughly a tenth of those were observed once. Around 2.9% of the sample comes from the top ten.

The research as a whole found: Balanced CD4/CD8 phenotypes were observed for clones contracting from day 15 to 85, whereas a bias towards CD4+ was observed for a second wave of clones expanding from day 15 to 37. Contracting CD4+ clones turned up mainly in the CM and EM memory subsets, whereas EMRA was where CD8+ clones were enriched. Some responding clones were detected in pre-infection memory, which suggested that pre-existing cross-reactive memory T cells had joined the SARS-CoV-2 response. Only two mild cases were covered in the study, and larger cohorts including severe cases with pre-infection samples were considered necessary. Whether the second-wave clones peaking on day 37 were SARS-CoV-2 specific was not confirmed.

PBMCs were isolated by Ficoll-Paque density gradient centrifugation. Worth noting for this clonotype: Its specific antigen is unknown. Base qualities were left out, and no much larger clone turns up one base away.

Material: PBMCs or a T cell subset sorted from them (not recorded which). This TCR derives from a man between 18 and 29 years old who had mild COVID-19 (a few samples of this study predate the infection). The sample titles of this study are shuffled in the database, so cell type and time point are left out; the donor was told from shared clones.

The sequenced DNA is TGTGCCAGCAGGCCCGGGGGGAATTCTCAAGAGACCCAGTACTTC. Its coded protein is CASRPGGNSQETQYF. The V and J genes are TRBV28 and TRBJ2-5; 7 central nucleotides agree with TRBD2. Counted from cysteine to phenylalanine, this CDR3 has 15 amino acids. Just CDR3 DNA is preserved here, 45 bases in frame from base 1. Trimming removed 6 bases from V and 2 bases from J; the gene matches leave 9 bases unexplained. Reading the germline V gene gives CDR1 MDHEN and CDR2 SYDVKM.